Listed here are 8 T cell receptor beta chains from one sample, sequenced in a study of T cell responses to AZD1222 COVID-19 vaccine (dated by TCRdb to about 2021). Library method: the immunoSEQ multiplex PCR assay. TCRdb carries this immuneACCESS record with in-frame sequences only. Its versions omit some clonotypes, under half of them owing to an unresolved V gene in the studies checked, with the rest unexplained. This sample is represented by 100,000 to 150,000 clones; 92% of them were singletons. 1.1% of the sample belongs to the ten largest clones. In light of the paper, this sample's time point label describes: baseline before first vaccination. The sample here was peripheral blood, taken on day 0 of AZD1222 vaccination. Receptors originate from an adult in good health.

The rearrangement links TRBV4-2 to TRBJ1-2; 7 bases agree with TRBD1. This CDR3 spans 13 amino acids. V was clipped by 4 bases and J by 4 bases; unmatched bases: 3. Germline V lookup: CDR1 LGHNA, CDR2 YNFKEQ. The CDR3 reads CASSRQGLYGYTF. In DNA, the CDR3 is TGTGCCAGCAGCCGACAGGGACTCTATGGCTACACCTTC.

V gene TRBV5-1 combines with J gene TRBJ2-4; 9 bases match TRBD1. The CDR3 is made up of 19 amino acids. CDR1 is SGHRS and CDR2 is YFSETQ in the germline V gene. V shed 1 base, J shed 3 bases, and the junction held 14 bases outside the gene matches. The DNA for the CDR3 is TGCGCCAGCAGCTTGAGGGCACAGGGGGCGTTGGTTGGCAAAAACATTCAGTACTTC. Protein sequence: CASSLRAQGALVGKNIQYF.

The chain recombines TRBV9 with TRBJ2-1; 11 bases map to TRBD2. The CDR3 consists of 15 residues. V shed 2 bases and J 9 bases; nucleotides not matched to a gene: 7. The V gene's germline CDR1 is SGDLS and CDR2 YYNGEE. The CDR3, as DNA: TGTGCCAGCAGCGTTCTAGCGGGAGGCGCGGTTGAGCAGTTCTTC. Translating gives CASSVLAGGAVEQFF.

The J gene is TRBJ1-1, the V gene TRBV15, with TRBD1 identical over 8 bases. V lost 1 base, J lost 2 bases, and 3 bases stayed unmatched. From germline, CDR1 is LNHNV and CDR2 YYDKDF (reference sequence). The CDR3 has 15 amino acids. CDR3 region: CATSRGGQVNTEAFF. The CDR3 nucleotides are TGTGCCACCAGCAGAGGGGGACAGGTCAACACTGAAGCTTTCTTT.

This CDR3 is CASSPPLLFYGYTF. The DNA for the CDR3 is TGTGCCAGCTCACCACCTCTCCTCTTCTATGGCTACACCTTC. The J gene is TRBJ1-2, the V gene TRBV18; D is uncertain. CDR1 and CDR2 from the germline V gene are KGHSH and LQKENI. Trimming stripped 0 bases from V and 4 bases from J, with 9 bases between. The CDR3 sequence is 14 residues long.

The chain uses TRBV3-1 (or the pseudogene TRBV3-2) and TRBJ1-1, with D maybe TRBD1 (6 bases). Trimming pared 5 bases from V and 8 bases from J, leaving 12 bases between. The CDR3 loop spans 12 amino acids. Germline V lookup: CDR1 LGHDT, CDR2 YNNKEL (reference sequence). The CDR3 coding sequence is TGTGCCAGCAGCTGGGGGGGCGTCGAAGCTTTCTTT. It codes for CASSWGGVEAFF.

The chain combines TRBV7-2 with TRBJ2-1; D is perhaps TRBD2 (5 bases). V was cut by 5 bases and J by 15 bases, with 20 bases left in between. Germline V gene sequence: CDR1 SGHTA, CDR2 FQGNSA. The CDR3 is made up of 13 amino acids. The CDR3 loop is CASSPGVNLAGFF. In DNA form, the CDR3 reads TGTGCCAGCAGCCCCGGGGTCAACCTCGCGGGGTTCTTC.

The chain is built from TRBV2 and TRBJ2-6, with D possibly TRBD1 on 5 matching bases. CDR3 length: 14 amino acids. Germline lookup yields CDR1 SNHLY and CDR2 FYNNEI. V gave up 9 bases and J gave up 0 bases, with 9 bases separating them. The CDR3 is CASTGNSGANVLTF. The CDR3 bases are TGTGCCAGTACAGGTAACTCTGGGGCCAACGTCCTGACTTTC.